The table lists the clone carrying this TCR beta chain with a few counts. Amplification targeted TCR beta CDR3 regions from RNA transcripts. In the first-round RT-PCR of the TCR CDR3, the HTBI primer set was used. MiXCR was run by TCRdb on the multiplex PCR reads, yielding one entry per CDR3 protein. The sample carries around 540,000 distinct CDR3 sequences, 15% to 20% recorded once. The record originates from a study of T cells in Graves' hyperthyroidism and ophthalmopathy. This CDR3 has 15 residues. The V gene's germline CDR1 is SEHNR and CDR2 FQNEAQ (reference sequence). V lost 6 bases to trimming and J lost 0 bases, with 12 bases between them.

This chain joins TRBV7-9 and TRBJ1-3, with D possibly matching TRBD1 (5 bases). Input material: blood. The clonotype comes from a young woman with Graves' ophthalmopathy. CDR3 sequence (DNA): TGTGCCAGCAGAGAAGACAGCGGCTCTGGAAACACCATATATTTT. Translated: CASREDSGSGNTIYF.